This T cell receptor (beta chain) is drawn from a study of T cells in Graves' hyperthyroidism and ophthalmopathy. The study, taken as a whole, reports: Median prediction lead before ophthalmopathy onset was around seven months with the model.

What was amplified from RNA transcripts were TCR beta CDR3 regions. With the HTBI primer set, the TCR CDR3 went through a first round of RT-PCR. TCRdb re-derived calls from the multiplex PCR reads in MiXCR, one entry per CDR3 protein. The table has around 350,000 distinct CDR3 sequences, about 18% seen once; the top ten hold 3.7%. The study left out patients who had uncontrolled infection, other autoimmune disease, pregnancy or lactation. J was trimmed by 6 bases and V by 4 bases; bases with no gene match: 6. In germline, CDR1 is KGHDR, CDR2 SFDVKD. The CDR3 covers 14 residues. This clonotype was observed at least ten times. Its antigen is unidentified.

The chain combines TRBV24-1 with TRBJ1-2; 8 positions match TRBD1. The sequencing sample was made of blood. The TCR comes from a young woman with Graves' hyperthyroidism. In DNA form, the CDR3 reads TGTGCCACCAGTGAGGGTCAGGGGGCGGATGGCTACACCTTC. Amino acids: CATSEGQGADGYTF.